These 13 T cell receptor beta chains came from one sample sequenced in a study of beta chain features in type 1 diabetes. All of the isolated RNA was reverse transcribed, so expressed TCRB transcripts were sequenced. Generated by immunoSEQ multiplex PCR, the TCRdb table keeps only in-frame clones and is missing some. The table lists around 400,000 clones, about 16% of them singletons, with approximately 0.019% in the top ten. Sequenced input: naive CD4+ T cells from blood. The receptor source for this set is a woman aged 18-29 years in good health.

This clone was recorded a few times. This chain joins TRBV6-1 and TRBJ1-4, with a possible D match to TRBD1 (6 bases). Deletions cut 1 base from V and 3 bases from J, with 15 bases between. Looked up from germline, CDR1 is MNHNS and CDR2 is SASEGT. The CDR3 sequence is 17 residues long. CDR3 nucleotide sequence: TGTGCCAGCAGTGAAGGACTGGGGAACAGGGCTAATGAAAAACTGTTTTTT. It specifies CASSEGLGNRANEKLFF.

This clone appeared a few times. V and J are TRBV25-1 and TRBJ2-3, with 11 bases fitting TRBD1. The CDR3 runs to 15 residues. The J segment lost 4 bases and the V segment lost 1 base, leaving 1 base of the junction unmatched. Germline CDR1 is MGHDK and CDR2 is SYGVNS. For the CDR3, the DNA is TGTGCCAGCAGTGAATTGGGACAGGGGGCAGATACGCAGTATTTT. Its translation is CASSELGQGADTQYF.

The CDR3 sequence: CSVESGTDAYEQYF. CDR3 bases: TGCAGCGTTGAATCGGGGACAGATGCCTACGAGCAGTACTTC. V gene TRBV29-1 combines with J gene TRBJ2-7; TRBD1 aligns across 7 bases. The CDR3 totals 14 residues. The V and J ends lost 2 bases and 2 bases, in that order; junction bases with no gene match: 6. CDR1 is SQVTM, CDR2 ANQGSEA, per germline.

The DNA for the CDR3 is TGTGCCAGCAGCCCATGGGTGGGGACAGTCAATGAGCAGTTCTTC. It is translated as CASSPWVGTVNEQFF. The chain joins TRBV7-9 to TRBJ2-1; 7 nucleotides line up with TRBD1. CDR3 length: 15 residues. Per germline, CDR1 SEHNR and CDR2 FQNEAQ (reference sequence). J gave up 6 bases and V 5 bases, and 10 bases lay outside the gene matches.

The chain is built from TRBV2 and TRBJ2-7; no firm D call. Deletions cut 3 bases from V and 2 bases from J, with 11 bases between. Per the germline V gene, CDR1 is SNHLY and CDR2 is FYNNEI. The CDR3 covers 14 residues. The CDR3 spells CASSEQSGPYEQYF. The CDR3, as DNA: TGTGCCAGCAGTGAGCAGAGTGGGCCCTACGAGCAGTACTTC. Based on the CDR3 plus reference TRBV2 and TRBJ2-7, the full variable domain is EPEVTQTPSHQVTQMGQEVILRCVPISNHLYFYWYRQILGQKVEFLVSFYNNEISEKSEIFDDQFSVERPDGSNFTLKIRSTKLEDSAMYFCASSEQSGPYEQYFGPGTRLTVT.

Only a few counts were recorded for this clone. This rearrangement joins TRBV7-2 to TRBJ2-5; 8 bases align to TRBD2. In germline, CDR1 is SGHTA, CDR2 FQGNSA. The CDR3 runs to 14 residues. The junction had 4 bases not matched to a gene; V was cut back by 2 bases and J by 5 bases. This CDR3 is CASSLTGLGETQYF. The CDR3 DNA reads as TGTGCCAGCAGCTTAACGGGACTAGGGGAGACCCAGTACTTC.

This clone was found a few times. This rearrangement joins TRBV19 to TRBJ2-1; 8 bases are a match to TRBD2. V was pared by 7 bases and J by 4 bases, with 9 bases of the junction left unmatched. The CDR3 totals 15 residues. Germline CDR1 reads LNHDA; CDR2 reads SQIVND (reference sequence). DNA of the CDR3: TGTGCCAGTACAGATAGGGCTAGCGGGTACAATGAGCAGTTCTTC. Its protein product is CASTDRASGYNEQFF.

The chain links TRBV28 to TRBJ2-7, with D possibly being TRBD2 (6 bases). CDR1 is MDHEN and CDR2 is SYDVKM in the germline V gene. Trimming removed 3 bases from V and 11 bases from J, with 14 bases in between. The CDR3 is 12 amino acids. CDR3 DNA: TGTGCCAGCAGTTTTCTGGGGGGTTTCGAGTACTTC. It translates to CASSFLGGFEYF.

In its sample, this clone was seen a few times. CDR3 in amino acids: CASSGGTSKGEQYF. CDR3 sequence (DNA): TGCGCCAGCAGCGGCGGGACTAGCAAAGGCGAGCAGTACTTC. The chain has TRBV5-1 and TRBJ2-7, with TRBD2 matching over 9 bases. V lost 4 bases, J lost 6 bases, and 8 bases stayed unmatched. CDR1 is SGHRS and CDR2 is YFSETQ in the germline V gene. This CDR3 is built from 14 residues. Combining the CDR3 with reference TRBV5-1 and TRBJ2-7 gives the whole variable domain KAGVTQTPRYLIKTRGQQVTLSCSPISGHRSVSWYQQTPGQGLQFLFEYFSETQRNKGNFPGRFSGRQFSNSRSEMNVSTLELGDSALYLCASSGGTSKGEQYFGPGTRLTVT.

The rearrangement uses TRBV28 and TRBJ2-7; 8 nucleotides agree with TRBD2. V shed 2 bases and J 6 bases; nucleotides not matched to a gene: 9. The CDR3 has 15 amino acids. Looked up from germline, CDR1 is MDHEN and CDR2 is SYDVKM. The CDR3 nucleotides read TGTGCCAGCAGTTTAAGGACAGCGGGAGTAGGCGAGCAGTACTTC. It translates to CASSLRTAGVGEQYF.

The rearrangement joins TRBV6-6 to TRBJ1-2, with a tentative D call TRBD1 (6 bases). The CDR3 has 15 residues. Germline V gene data show CDR1 as MNHNY and CDR2 as SVGAGI (reference sequence). The V end lost 0 bases, the J end lost 0 bases, and 8 bases lay between the germline ends. The CDR3 region has the DNA TGTGCCAGCAGTTACTCGGACAGAGCTAACTATGGCTACACCTTC. The encoded protein is CASSYSDRANYGYTF.

This clone was seen only a few times. This chain uses TRBV20-1 with TRBJ2-5; D is undetermined. This CDR3 contains 10 residues. V shed 6 bases and J shed 7 bases, with 9 bases lying between them. From germline, CDR1 is DFQATT and CDR2 SNEGSKA (reference sequence). CDR3 sequence: CSAPLGTQYF. CDR3 coding DNA: TGCAGTGCGCCCCTCGGGACCCAGTACTTC.

This clone appeared a few times. The V and J genes are TRBV29-1 and TRBJ2-3; TRBD2 matches 7 bases. J was trimmed by 0 bases and V by 6 bases; bases with no gene match: 6. Per germline, CDR1 SQVTM and CDR2 ANQGSEA. The CDR3 sequence is 14 residues long. For the CDR3, the DNA is TGCAGCGTCCAAGCTAGCGGAAGCACAGATACGCAGTATTTT. The encoded protein is CSVQASGSTDTQYF.